This entry lists 20 T cell receptor beta chains sequenced from one sample in a study of cytomegalovirus exposure and HLA in healthy donors (dated by TCRdb to about 2017). Library generation was performed with the immunoSEQ multiplex PCR assay. The multiplex PCR relied on a mix of 60 forward primers for TCR Vbeta segments and 13 reverse primers for TCR Jbeta segments. The table comes from immuneACCESS by way of TCRdb, which keeps in-frame sequences with V and J called. Part of the clones is missing from these tables; in studies checked, under half for an unresolved V gene and the rest for unknown reasons. This sample lists 200,000 to 250,000 clones; about 75% were detected once. The top ten clonotypes cover roughly 2% of the sample. The sequencing input was PBMCs. These receptors were taken from a woman aged 25-40 years in good health and CMV-seronegative.

This clone showed up just once. The rearrangement joins TRBV19 to TRBJ1-2, with a possible D match to TRBD1 (5 bases). Trimming shortened V by 9 bases and J by 3 bases, and 14 bases separated the two germline ends. Germline CDR1 is LNHDA and CDR2 is SQIVND (reference sequence). The CDR3 consists of 13 residues. CDR3 DNA sequence: TGTGCCAGCTCACAGGTACTGGACTATGGCTACACCTTC. Its translation: CASSQVLDYGYTF.

J is TRBJ2-5 and V is TRBV5-1; a weak D match, TRBD1 (6 bases). Germline CDR1 reads SGHRS; CDR2 reads YFSETQ. The CDR3 spans 17 residues. V shed 0 bases and J shed 1 base, with 16 bases lying between them. The CDR3 loop reads CASSLAIGGSSQETQYF. As DNA, the CDR3 is TGCGCCAGCAGCTTGGCCATAGGGGGTTCTTCCCAAGAGACCCAGTACTTC. The complete variable domain, with remaining parts taken from reference TRBV5-1 and TRBJ2-5, reads KAGVTQTPRYLIKTRGQQVTLSCSPISGHRSVSWYQQTPGQGLQFLFEYFSETQRNKGNFPGRFSGRQFSNSRSEMNVSTLELGDSALYLCASSLAIGGSSQETQYFGPGTRLLVL.

This clone was counted a few times. The chain uses TRBV7-8 and TRBJ1-4; tentatively, D is TRBD1 (5 bases). CDR3 size: 14 residues. The V gene's germline CDR1 is SGHVS and CDR2 FQNEAQ. V lost 0 bases to trimming and J lost 8 bases, with 10 bases between them. This chain's CDR3 is CASSLAGPLEKLFF. The CDR3 coding sequence is TGTGCCAGCAGCTTAGCGGGGCCCTTGGAAAAACTGTTTTTT.

This clone showed up just a few times. This chain connects TRBV7-9 to TRBJ2-2, with D possibly TRBD1 on 6 matching bases. The CDR3 runs 15 residues. Per the germline V gene, CDR1 is SEHNR and CDR2 is FQNEAQ (reference sequence). V was pared by 5 bases and J by 3 bases, with 13 bases between. The CDR3 protein is CASSRQGRDTGELFF. CDR3 sequence (DNA): TGTGCCAGCAGCCGCCAGGGGAGAGACACCGGGGAGCTGTTTTTT.

The chain's CDR3 is CASSLTPGVFSAENTEAFF. The CDR3 DNA reads TGTGCCAGCAGCTTAACCCCCGGGGTTTTTTCGGCGGAGAACACTGAAGCTTTCTTT. The J gene is TRBJ1-1, the V gene TRBV7-2; no reliable D call. This CDR3 is built from 19 residues. Germline CDR1 reads SGHTA; CDR2 reads FQGNSA. With 2 bases removed from V and 1 base from J, the gap between germline ends came to 23 bases.

Points on this clone: At one of its ends the junction is not consistent with the germline gene, which may arise from a read error. The chain has TRBV9 and TRBJ2-2; D not certain. Germline assignment: CDR1 SGDLS and CDR2 YYNGEE. The CDR3 covers 13 residues. The CDR3 sequence is CTSSVEDTGELFF. The CDR3 DNA follows: TGTACCAGCAGCGTCGAGGACACCGGGGAGCTGTTTTTT.

The DNA for the CDR3 is TGTGCCAGCAGCCTAGCGGGAGGGCTCGGGGAGACCCAGTACTTC. It yields the protein CASSLAGGLGETQYF. The rearrangement links TRBV5-6 to TRBJ2-5; 12 nucleotides line up with TRBD2. The CDR3 totals 15 residues. Germline V CDR1 and CDR2: SGHDT, YYEEEE. V trimming: 4 bases; J trimming: 5 bases; junction bases outside the gene matches: 6.

For this clone: Other DNA sequences in the sample encode the same CDR3. This chain uses TRBV29-1 with TRBJ2-1, with TRBD2 as a possible D gene (6 bases). Per the germline V gene, CDR1 is SQVTM and CDR2 is ANQGSEA. The CDR3 loop spans 16 amino acids. The V gene lost 7 bases and the J gene lost 0 bases, with 19 bases spanning the gap. The CDR3 spells CSGLPLALSSYNEQFF. CDR3 DNA sequence: TGCAGCGGTCTACCGCTAGCGCTGAGCTCCTACAATGAGCAGTTCTTC.

The chain joins TRBV6-5 to TRBJ2-7, with TRBD1 matching over 7 bases. The germline V gene has CDR1 MNHEY and CDR2 SVGAGI. The V gene end was trimmed by 4 bases and the J gene end by 9 bases; junction bases not matched to a gene: 12. This CDR3 has 14 amino acids. CDR3 DNA: TGTGCCAGCAGTTCCGGGACAGTCCCCTGGCGGCAGTACTTC. Translating it yields CASSSGTVPWRQYF.

The rearrangement joins TRBV7-9 to TRBJ2-5; 10 bases align to TRBD1. With V trimmed by 3 bases and J by 5 bases, 3 bases remained unmatched. Germline V CDR1 and CDR2: SEHNR, FQNEAQ (reference sequence). The CDR3 sequence is 14 residues long. Here the CDR3 DNA reads TGTGCCAGCAGCTTGACAGGGGGCTCGGAGACCCAGTACTTC. Amino acid sequence: CASSLTGGSETQYF.

The V and J genes are TRBV10-1 and TRBJ2-5, with TRBD2 as a possible D gene (5 bases). The DNA matches TRBJ2-7 better at its end, which makes the J call doubtful. Germline V lookup: CDR1 WNHNN, CDR2 SYGVQD (reference sequence). The CDR3 spans 14 residues. The CDR3 sequence is CASQEAGKPYEQYF. For the CDR3, the DNA is TGCGCCAGCCAAGAGGCGGGCAAGCCCTACGAGCAGTACTTC.

The J gene is TRBJ2-5, the V gene TRBV27, with 7 bases lining up with TRBD2. The V segment lost 6 bases and the J segment 5 bases; nucleotides outside the gene matches: 6. The CDR3 runs 13 residues. Germline lookup yields CDR1 MNHEY and CDR2 SMNVEV (reference sequence). As DNA, the CDR3 is TGTGCCAGCAGCGTCGTGGGAGGGGAGACCCAGTACTTC. Residues: CASSVVGGETQYF.

The chain employs TRBV6-1 and TRBJ2-3; 7 bases match TRBD2. Germline values: CDR1 MNHNS, CDR2 SASEGT. The CDR3 contains 16 residues. The V and J ends lost 4 bases and 5 bases, in that order; junction bases with no gene match: 12. The CDR3 nucleotides read TGTGCCAGCAGTGCCAGGACTCCTCGCGGGGGAGATACGCAGTATTTT. Amino acid sequence: CASSARTPRGGDTQYF.

The CDR3 DNA is TGTGCCAGCAGCCAGCCCCAGGGAGGATCTCGGGATTCACCCCTCCACTTT. This gives the protein CASSQPQGGSRDSPLHF. The chain joins TRBV4-2 to TRBJ1-6; TRBD1 might be the D (5 bases). The germline V and J ends were trimmed by 3 bases and 8 bases, with 20 bases remaining between them. The germline gives CDR1 LGHNA, CDR2 YNFKEQ. The CDR3 totals 17 residues.

The chain combines TRBV30 with TRBJ1-1; D remains unclear. In germline, CDR1 is GTSNPN, CDR2 SVGIG (reference sequence). Trimming removed 3 bases from V and 0 bases from J, with 17 bases in between. The CDR3 loop spans 16 amino acids. CDR3 loop: CAWSLSEMWVNTEAFF. As DNA, the CDR3 is TGTGCCTGGAGCCTCAGCGAAATGTGGGTGAACACTGAAGCTTTCTTT.

This clone is a singleton in its sample. The chain recombines TRBV19 with TRBJ2-3; a possible D gene is TRBD1 (6 bases). Germline loops: CDR1 LNHDA, CDR2 SQIVND (reference sequence). Trimming removed 8 bases at V and 6 bases at J, with 24 bases between. This CDR3 has 16 residues. CDR3 region: CASQSLTDRRIDTQYF. The CDR3 DNA is TGTGCCAGTCAGAGCCTCACTGACAGGAGGATTGATACGCAGTATTTT.

The rearrangement joins TRBV4-1 to TRBJ2-2; D possibly corresponds to TRBD1 (6 bases). V lost 6 bases, J lost 0 bases, and 11 bases lay in between. The CDR3 loop spans 15 amino acids. From germline, CDR1 is MGHRA and CDR2 YSYEKL. The CDR3 loop reads CASSRTDTNTGELFF. Here the CDR3 DNA reads TGCGCCAGCAGTCGGACAGACACGAACACCGGGGAGCTGTTTTTT.

Only one count was recorded for this clone. The J gene is TRBJ1-1, the V gene TRBV10-1, with a tentative D call TRBD1 (6 bases). Between the trimmed V and J ends, which lost 4 bases and 6 bases, there was a span of 15 bases. The V gene's germline CDR1 is WNHNN and CDR2 SYGVQD (reference sequence). The length of the CDR3 is 14 residues. CDR3 nucleotide sequence: TGCGCCAGCAGTGCTTCAGGGGATGTTGCTGAAGCTTTCTTT. This encodes CASSASGDVAEAFF.

The chain joins TRBV6-1 to TRBJ1-3, with 10 bases that match TRBD1. The germline V gene has CDR1 MNHNS and CDR2 SASEGT. J lost 6 bases, V lost 1 base, and 3 bases had no gene match. The CDR3 contains 15 residues. The CDR3 loop is CASSEEGTGANTIYF. CDR3 nucleotides: TGTGCCAGCAGTGAAGAGGGGACAGGGGCAAACACCATATATTTT.

The gene calls are TRBV12-5 and TRBJ2-7; 12 bases match TRBD1. Germline loops: CDR1 LGHNT, CDR2 FRNRAP. V was clipped by 1 base and J by 4 bases; unmatched bases: 2. CDR3 size: 15 residues. The CDR3 region has the DNA TGTGCTAGTGGTTTGGGGGGACAGGGGGCGTACGAGCAGTACTTC. It codes for CASGLGGQGAYEQYF.